These 17 T cell receptor beta chains were sequenced from one sample in a study of blood T cell repertoires in COVID-19. Here immunoSEQ multiplex PCR was the method, and the copy in TCRdb shows in-frame clones only, minus some. The table lists tens of thousands of clones, about 80% of them singletons. Sequencing was done on a sample of peripheral blood. Receptor source: a human donor in a cohort sampled during active COVID-19.

The gene calls are TRBV4-1 and TRBJ2-7; the match to TRBD1 covers 7 bases. The germline V gene encodes CDR1 MGHRA and CDR2 YSYEKL. The CDR3 length is 17 residues. The V segment lost 1 base and the J segment 4 bases; nucleotides outside the gene matches: 13. CDR3 DNA sequence: TGCGCCAGCAGCCAAGTAGGAAGTGTTACGACAGGGTACGAGCAGTACTTC. Its protein is CASSQVGSVTTGYEQYF.

The chain joins TRBV9 to TRBJ2-3, with 7 positions matching TRBD2. This CDR3 region has 14 residues. Germline CDR1 is SGDLS and CDR2 is YYNGEE. The ends lost 1 base at V and 2 bases at J; junction bases unmatched: 1. CDR3 in DNA: TGTGCCAGCAGCGTACTAGCGGCCACAGATACGCAGTATTTT. Amino acids: CASSVLAATDTQYF.

On this clone itself: This same CDR3 is encoded by further DNA sequences in the sample. V usage is TRBV9 and J usage is TRBJ2-7, with 10 bases identical to TRBD1. Germline loops: CDR1 SGDLS, CDR2 YYNGEE. The CDR3 is 15 amino acids. The trim removed 3 bases at V and 1 base at J, leaving 4 bases unmatched. This chain's CDR3 is CASSAGQGISYEQYF. The DNA of the CDR3 is TGTGCCAGCAGCGCGGGACAGGGGATATCCTACGAGCAGTACTTC.

V gene TRBV7-9 combines with J gene TRBJ2-3; 7 nucleotides agree with TRBD1. Germline values: CDR1 SEHNR, CDR2 FQNEAQ (reference sequence). The CDR3 sequence is 14 residues long. J lost 5 bases, V lost 8 bases, and 10 bases had no gene match. CDR3 DNA sequence: TGTGCCAGCGGCAAACAGGGGCGTGGAGATACGCAGTATTTT. This gives the protein CASGKQGRGDTQYF.

This clone was seen only once. The V gene is TRBV2, the J gene TRBJ2-1, with 7 bases lining up with TRBD1. The trim removed 6 bases at V and 0 bases at J, leaving 2 bases unmatched. The CDR3 contains 14 residues. The germline V gene encodes CDR1 SNHLY and CDR2 FYNNEI. CDR3: CASSRDSSYNEQFF. CDR3 coding DNA: TGTGCCAGCAGCCGGGACAGCTCCTACAATGAGCAGTTCTTC.

The sample holds one count of this clone. V gene TRBV18 combines with J gene TRBJ1-2, with D unclear. The CDR3 spans 16 residues. Germline V lookup: CDR1 KGHSH, CDR2 LQKENI. V was trimmed by 3 bases and J by 0 bases, leaving 14 bases between them. The CDR3 loop reads CASSPTRGNSNYGYTF. The CDR3, as DNA: TGTGCCAGCTCACCTACCCGAGGAAATTCTAACTATGGCTACACCTTC.

J is TRBJ2-2 and V is TRBV6-5; TRBD2 aligns across 8 bases. V was clipped by 5 bases and J by 9 bases; unmatched bases: 11. The V gene's germline CDR1 is MNHEY and CDR2 SVGAGI. The CDR3 has 15 amino acids. CDR3 sequence: CASSPPTSVNRELFF. CDR3 DNA: TGTGCCAGCAGTCCTCCGACTAGCGTTAATAGGGAGCTGTTTTTT.

V usage is TRBV5-1 and J usage is TRBJ1-2; D might be TRBD1 (5 bases). Germline values: CDR1 SGHRS, CDR2 YFSETQ. Trimming stripped 0 bases from V and 2 bases from J, with 5 bases between. The CDR3 has 13 residues. CDR3 DNA: TGCGCCAGCAGCTTGGGACAGAACTATGGCTACACCTTC. Translating it yields CASSLGQNYGYTF.

This clone was detected a few times. CDR3 sequence: CASSERGGGSPLHF. The DNA of the CDR3 is TGTGCCAGCAGTGAAAGGGGAGGGGGGTCACCCCTCCACTTT. The chain couples TRBV2 to TRBJ1-6; D might be TRBD1 (6 bases). There are 14 residues in the CDR3. The germline V gene encodes CDR1 SNHLY and CDR2 FYNNEI. V was clipped by 2 bases and J by 10 bases, with 12 bases between them.

V usage is TRBV5-1 and J usage is TRBJ1-2; D is possibly TRBD1 (5 bases). V lost 4 bases and J lost 3, with 10 bases in between. Germline V gene sequence: CDR1 SGHRS, CDR2 YFSETQ. This CDR3 is 13 amino acids long. CDR3 bases: TGCGCCAGCAGCCGGCGGGGGGACTATGGCTACACCTTC. Translating it yields CASSRRGDYGYTF.

A single count supports this clone. The chain combines TRBV19 with TRBJ2-2; D gene ambiguous. Germline values: CDR1 LNHDA, CDR2 SQIVND (reference sequence). The CDR3 is made up of 13 amino acids. The ends were cut back, 3 bases at V and 5 bases at J, with 7 bases in the middle. The CDR3 DNA reads as TGTGCCAGTAGTATGGTCAGAACCGGGGAGCTGTTTTTT. It codes for CASSMVRTGELFF.

This rearrangement joins TRBV6-2 or TRBV6-3 to TRBJ2-1; D is perhaps TRBD2 (7 bases). The V gene lost 1 base and the J gene lost 7 bases, with 14 bases spanning the gap. The CDR3 loop spans 15 amino acids. Germline V gene data show CDR1 as MNHEY and CDR2 as SVGEGT. The CDR3: CASSYWAGGQNEQFF. The CDR3 coding sequence is TGTGCCAGCAGTTACTGGGCCGGGGGGCAGAATGAGCAGTTCTTC.

J is TRBJ2-7 and V is TRBV7-9; 7 nucleotides align to TRBD2. V lost 6 bases and J lost 2; bases outside the gene matches: 10. Germline lookup yields CDR1 SEHNR and CDR2 FQNEAQ (reference sequence). CDR3 length: 15 amino acids. The CDR3 nucleotides read TGTGCCAGCAGTTTCGGTGGCGGGGGTACCTACGAGCAGTACTTC. Its translation is CASSFGGGGTYEQYF.

The chain links TRBV24-1 to TRBJ2-5, with 10 bases aligning to TRBD2. This CDR3 contains 16 residues. CDR1 and CDR2 (germline): KGHDR, SFDVKD. The V segment lost 2 bases and the J segment 3 bases; nucleotides outside the gene matches: 5. The CDR3, as DNA: TGTGCCACCAGTGATTACAGCGGGGGGGTTGAAGAGACCCAGTACTTC. Its protein product is CATSDYSGGVEETQYF.

In this sample, this clone turned up once. J is TRBJ2-5 and V is TRBV5-1; 9 nucleotides agree with TRBD1. CDR1 is SGHRS and CDR2 is YFSETQ in the germline V gene. J gave up 5 bases and V 0 bases, and 8 bases lay outside the gene matches. This CDR3 region has 16 residues. The CDR3 coding sequence is TGCGCCAGCAGCTTGGCCCCACAGGGGGCAGGGGAGACCCAGTACTTC. Protein: CASSLAPQGAGETQYF.

The J gene is TRBJ2-2, the V gene TRBV27; 13 nucleotides line up with TRBD2. The CDR3 spans 16 residues. Germline CDR1 MNHEY, CDR2 SMNVEV (reference sequence). With V trimmed by 10 bases and J by 5 bases, 10 bases remained unmatched. Here the CDR3 DNA reads TGTGCCACTAAAAGGACTAGCGGGGGTTATACCGGGGAGCTGTTTTTT. Translating it yields CATKRTSGGYTGELFF.

The chain carries TRBV6-5 and TRBJ1-1, with D possibly being TRBD1 (6 bases). V shed 8 bases and J shed 2 bases, with 15 bases lying between them. The CDR3 consists of 14 residues. Looked up from germline, CDR1 is MNHEY and CDR2 is SVGAGI. The CDR3 coding sequence is TGTGCCAGCTATTCAGGGGTTTCAAACACTGAAGCTTTCTTT. This encodes CASYSGVSNTEAFF.